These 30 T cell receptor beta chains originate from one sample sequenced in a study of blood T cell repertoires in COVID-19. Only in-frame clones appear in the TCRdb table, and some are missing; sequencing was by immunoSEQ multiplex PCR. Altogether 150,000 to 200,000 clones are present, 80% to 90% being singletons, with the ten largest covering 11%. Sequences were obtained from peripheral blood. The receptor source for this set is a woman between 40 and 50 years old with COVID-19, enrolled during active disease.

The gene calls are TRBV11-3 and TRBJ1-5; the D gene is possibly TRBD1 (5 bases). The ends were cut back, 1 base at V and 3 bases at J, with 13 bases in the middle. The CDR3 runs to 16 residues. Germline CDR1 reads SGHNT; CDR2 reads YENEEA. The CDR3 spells CASSLGQVGANQPQHF. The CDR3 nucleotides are TGTGCCAGCAGCTTAGGCCAGGTTGGGGCCAATCAGCCCCAGCATTTT. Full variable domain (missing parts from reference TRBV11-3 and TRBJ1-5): EAGVVQSPRYKIIEKKQPVAFWCNPISGHNTLYWYLQNLGQGPELLIRYENEEAVDDSQLPKDRFSAERLKGVDSTLKIQPAELGDSAVYLCASSLGQVGANQPQHFGDGTRLSIL.

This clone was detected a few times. CDR3 in DNA: TGTGCCAGCAGTTACGGGACACCGTCTAGCACAGATACGCAGTATTTT. Translating it yields CASSYGTPSSTDTQYF. The rearrangement uses TRBV6-5 and TRBJ2-3; weak D call: TRBD1 (6 bases). Trimming pared 2 bases from V and 0 bases from J, leaving 12 bases between. The germline V gene encodes CDR1 MNHEY and CDR2 SVGAGI. The CDR3 is 16 amino acids.

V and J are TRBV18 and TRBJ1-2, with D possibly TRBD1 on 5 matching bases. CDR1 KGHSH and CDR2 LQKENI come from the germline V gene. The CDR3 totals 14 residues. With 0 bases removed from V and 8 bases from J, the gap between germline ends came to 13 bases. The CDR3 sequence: CASSPPGEPFGYTF. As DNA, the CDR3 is TGTGCCAGCTCACCACCAGGGGAACCTTTCGGCTACACCTTC. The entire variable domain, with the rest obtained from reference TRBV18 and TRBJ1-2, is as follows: NAGVMQNPRHLVRRRGQEARLRCSPMKGHSHVYWYRQLPEEGLKFMVYLQKENIIDESGMPKERFSAEFPKEGPSILRIQQVVRGDSAAYFCASSPPGEPFGYTFGSGTRLTVV.

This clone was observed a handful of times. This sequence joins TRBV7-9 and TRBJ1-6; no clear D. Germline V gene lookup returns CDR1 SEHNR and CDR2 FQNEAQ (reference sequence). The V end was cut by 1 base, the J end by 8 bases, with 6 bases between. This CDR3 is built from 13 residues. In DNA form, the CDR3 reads TGTGCCAGCAGCTTAGAGTCGGATTCACCCCTCCACTTT. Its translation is CASSLESDSPLHF.

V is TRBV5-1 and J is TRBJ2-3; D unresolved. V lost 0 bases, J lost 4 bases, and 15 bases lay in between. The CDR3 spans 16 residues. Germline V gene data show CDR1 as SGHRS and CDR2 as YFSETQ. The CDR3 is CASSLGSTVEADTQYF. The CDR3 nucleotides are TGCGCCAGCAGCTTGGGTAGTACAGTTGAAGCAGATACGCAGTATTTT. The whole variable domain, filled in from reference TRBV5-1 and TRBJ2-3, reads KAGVTQTPRYLIKTRGQQVTLSCSPISGHRSVSWYQQTPGQGLQFLFEYFSETQRNKGNFPGRFSGRQFSNSRSEMNVSTLELGDSALYLCASSLGSTVEADTQYFGPGTRLTVL.

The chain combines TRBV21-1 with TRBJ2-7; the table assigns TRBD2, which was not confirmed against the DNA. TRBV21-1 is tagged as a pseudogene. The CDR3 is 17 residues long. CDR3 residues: CASSKVRTTSGSYEQYF. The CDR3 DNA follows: TGTGCCAGCAGCAAAGTTCGCACGACTAGCGGGAGCTACGAGCAGTACTTC.

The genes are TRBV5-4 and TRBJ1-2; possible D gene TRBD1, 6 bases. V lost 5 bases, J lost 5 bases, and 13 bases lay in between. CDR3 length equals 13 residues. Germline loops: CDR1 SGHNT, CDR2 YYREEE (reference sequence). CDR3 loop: CASSGQPLYGYTF. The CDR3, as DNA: TGTGCCAGCAGTGGACAGCCATTATATGGCTACACCTTC.

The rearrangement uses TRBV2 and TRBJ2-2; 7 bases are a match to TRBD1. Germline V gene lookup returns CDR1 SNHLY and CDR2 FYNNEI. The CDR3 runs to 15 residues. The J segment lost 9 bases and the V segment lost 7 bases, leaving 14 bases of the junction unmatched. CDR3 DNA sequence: TGTGCCAGCAAGGGGACAGAACCTCCTACCAGGGAGCTGTTTTTT. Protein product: CASKGTEPPTRELFF.

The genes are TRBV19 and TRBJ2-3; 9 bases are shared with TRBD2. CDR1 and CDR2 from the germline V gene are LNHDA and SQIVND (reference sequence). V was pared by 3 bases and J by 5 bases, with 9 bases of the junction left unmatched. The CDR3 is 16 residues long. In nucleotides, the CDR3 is TGTGCCAGTAGTATTCGGTCTAGCGGGATCGGAGATACGCAGTATTTT. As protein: CASSIRSSGIGDTQYF. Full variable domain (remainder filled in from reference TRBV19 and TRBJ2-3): DGGITQSPKYLFRKEGQNVTLSCEQNLNHDAMYWYRQDPGQGLRLIYYSQIVNDFQKGDIAEGYSVSREKKESFPLTVTSAQKNPTAFYLCASSIRSSGIGDTQYFGPGTRLTVL.

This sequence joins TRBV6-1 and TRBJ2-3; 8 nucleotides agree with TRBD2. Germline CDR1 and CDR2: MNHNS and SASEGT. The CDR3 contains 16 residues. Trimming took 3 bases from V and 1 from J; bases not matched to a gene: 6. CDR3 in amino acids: CASSDYGGARTDTQYF. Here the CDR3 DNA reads TGTGCCAGCAGTGATTACGGGGGGGCGCGCACAGATACGCAGTATTTT.

The CDR3 region is CASSRQTVFGANVLTF. CDR3 bases: TGTGCCAGCAGCCGACAGACCGTCTTCGGGGCCAACGTCCTGACTTTC. The rearrangement uses TRBV6-2 or TRBV6-3 and TRBJ2-6, with a weak D call TRBD1 (5 bases). The CDR3 totals 16 residues. In germline, CDR1 is MNHEY, CDR2 SVGEGT. Trimming cost V 6 bases and J 4 bases, with 16 bases left between them.

CDR3: CASSQGGGGRGNQPQHF. The DNA for the CDR3 is TGTGCCAGCAGCCAGGGAGGGGGAGGTAGGGGCAATCAGCCCCAGCATTTT. The J gene is TRBJ1-5, the V gene TRBV3-1 (or the pseudogene TRBV3-2), with D tentatively TRBD1 (6 bases). The CDR3 totals 17 residues. Germline lookup yields CDR1 LGHDT and CDR2 YNNKEL (reference sequence). V lost 3 bases and J lost 2, with 17 bases in between.

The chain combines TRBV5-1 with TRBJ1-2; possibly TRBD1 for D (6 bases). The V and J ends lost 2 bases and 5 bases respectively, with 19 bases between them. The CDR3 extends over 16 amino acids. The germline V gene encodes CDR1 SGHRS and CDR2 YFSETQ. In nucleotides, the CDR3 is TGCGCCAGCAGCTTAAAAGCGACAGGCGCCCCTTATGGCTACACCTTC. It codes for CASSLKATGAPYGYTF.

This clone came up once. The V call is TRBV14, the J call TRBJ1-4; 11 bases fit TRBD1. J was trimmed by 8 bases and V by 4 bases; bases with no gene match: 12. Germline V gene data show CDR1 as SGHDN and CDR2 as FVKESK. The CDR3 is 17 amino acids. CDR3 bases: TGTGCCAGCAGCCCCTGGACAGGGGGCGAGTCGTTCGAAAAACTGTTTTTT. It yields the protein CASSPWTGGESFEKLFF.

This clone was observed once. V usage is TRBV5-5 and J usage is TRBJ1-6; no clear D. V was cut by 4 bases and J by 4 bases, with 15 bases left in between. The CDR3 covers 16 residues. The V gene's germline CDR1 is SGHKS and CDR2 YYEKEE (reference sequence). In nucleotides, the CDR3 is TGTGCCAGCAGCCCCGTGGCACAGAATTATAATTCACCCCTCCACTTT. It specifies CASSPVAQNYNSPLHF.

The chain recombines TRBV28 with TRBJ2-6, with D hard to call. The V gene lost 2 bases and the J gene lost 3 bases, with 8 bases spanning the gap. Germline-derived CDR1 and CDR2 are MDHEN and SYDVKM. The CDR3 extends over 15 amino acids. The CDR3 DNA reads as TGTGCCAGCAGTTTAAGGCGGCTTGGGGCCAACGTCCTGACTTTC. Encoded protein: CASSLRRLGANVLTF.

CDR3 coding DNA: TGTGCCTGGAGTGGGGGCAATACCTACACCGGGGAGCTGTTTTTT. Translating it yields CAWSGGNTYTGELFF. The V call is TRBV30, the J call TRBJ2-2, with D perhaps matching TRBD1 (5 bases). CDR3 size: 15 residues. The germline CDR1 and CDR2 sequences are GTSNPN and SVGIG (reference sequence). V lost 1 base and J lost 3, with 12 bases in between. Full variable domain (missing parts from reference TRBV30 and TRBJ2-2): SQTIHQWPATLVQPVGSPLSLECTVEGTSNPNLYWYRQAAGRGLQLLFYSVGIGQISSEVPQNLSASRPQDRQFILSSKKLLLSDSGFYLCAWSGGNTYTGELFFGEGSRLTVL.

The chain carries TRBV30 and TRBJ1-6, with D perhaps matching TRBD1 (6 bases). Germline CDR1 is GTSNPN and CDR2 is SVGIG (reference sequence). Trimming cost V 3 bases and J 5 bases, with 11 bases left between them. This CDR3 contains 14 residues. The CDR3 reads CAWRQGIHNSPLHF. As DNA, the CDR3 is TGTGCCTGGAGACAGGGAATTCATAATTCACCCCTCCACTTT. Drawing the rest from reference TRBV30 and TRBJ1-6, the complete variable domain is SQTIHQWPATLVQPVGSPLSLECTVEGTSNPNLYWYRQAAGRGLQLLFYSVGIGQISSEVPQNLSASRPQDRQFILSSKKLLLSDSGFYLCAWRQGIHNSPLHFGNGTRLTVT.

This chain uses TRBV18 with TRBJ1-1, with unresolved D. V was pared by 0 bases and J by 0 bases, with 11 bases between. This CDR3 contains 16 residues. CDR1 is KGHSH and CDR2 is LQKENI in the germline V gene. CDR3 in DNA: TGTGCCAGCTCACCACCGATCTCCAACTTGAACACTGAAGCTTTCTTT. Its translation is CASSPPISNLNTEAFF.

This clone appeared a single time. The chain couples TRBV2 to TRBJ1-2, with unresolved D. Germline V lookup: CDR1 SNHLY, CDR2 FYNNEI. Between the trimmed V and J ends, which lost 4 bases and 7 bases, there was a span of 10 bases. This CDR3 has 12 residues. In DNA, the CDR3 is TGTGCCAGCAGTGTAGACCGGGGTGGCTACACCTTC. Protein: CASSVDRGGYTF.

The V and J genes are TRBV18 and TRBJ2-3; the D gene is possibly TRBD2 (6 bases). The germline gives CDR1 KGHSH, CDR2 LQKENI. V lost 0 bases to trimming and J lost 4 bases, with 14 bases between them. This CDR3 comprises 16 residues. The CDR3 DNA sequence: TGTGCCAGCTCACCACCCGGGACTCTTAGGGCAGATACGCAGTATTTT. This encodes CASSPPGTLRADTQYF.

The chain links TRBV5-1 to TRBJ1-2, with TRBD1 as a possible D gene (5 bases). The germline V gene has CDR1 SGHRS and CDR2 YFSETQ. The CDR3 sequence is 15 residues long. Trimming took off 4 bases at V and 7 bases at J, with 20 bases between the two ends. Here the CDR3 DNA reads TGCGCCAGCAGCCCCATGACAGTGTGGAGTGCTGGCTACACCTTC. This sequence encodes CASSPMTVWSAGYTF.

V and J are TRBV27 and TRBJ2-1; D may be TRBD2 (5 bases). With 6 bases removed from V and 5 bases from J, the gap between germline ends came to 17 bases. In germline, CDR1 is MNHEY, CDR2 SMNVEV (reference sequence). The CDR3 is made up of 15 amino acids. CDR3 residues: CASRSPSSGNNEQFF. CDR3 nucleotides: TGTGCCAGCAGATCCCCCTCCAGCGGTAACAATGAGCAGTTCTTC.

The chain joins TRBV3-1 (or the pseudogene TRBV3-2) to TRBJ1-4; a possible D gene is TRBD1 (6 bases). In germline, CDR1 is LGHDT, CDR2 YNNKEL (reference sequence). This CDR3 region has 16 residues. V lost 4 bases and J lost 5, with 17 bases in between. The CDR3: CASSPYRGAMNEKLFF. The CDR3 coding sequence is TGTGCCAGCAGCCCGTACCGGGGGGCAATGAATGAAAAACTGTTTTTT.

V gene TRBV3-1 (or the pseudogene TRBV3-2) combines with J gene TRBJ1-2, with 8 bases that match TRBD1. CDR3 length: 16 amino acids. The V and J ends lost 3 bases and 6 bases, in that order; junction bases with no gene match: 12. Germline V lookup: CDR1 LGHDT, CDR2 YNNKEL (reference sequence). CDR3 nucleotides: TGTGCCAGCAGCCAGAATAACGGTATGACAGGGGATGGCTACACCTTC. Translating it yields CASSQNNGMTGDGYTF.

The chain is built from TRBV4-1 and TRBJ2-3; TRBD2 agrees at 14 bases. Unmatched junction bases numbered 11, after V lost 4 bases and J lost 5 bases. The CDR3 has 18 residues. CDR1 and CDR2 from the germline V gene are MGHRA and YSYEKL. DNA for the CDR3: TGCGCCAGCAGCCCCTCCCTGACTAGCGGGGGGGCCAAAGATACGCAGTATTTT. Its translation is CASSPSLTSGGAKDTQYF.

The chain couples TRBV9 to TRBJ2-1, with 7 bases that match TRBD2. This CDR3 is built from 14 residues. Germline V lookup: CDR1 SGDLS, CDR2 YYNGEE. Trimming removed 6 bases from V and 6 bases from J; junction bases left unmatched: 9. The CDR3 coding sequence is TGTGCCAGCACGCCCGCGGGAGAGGGCAATGAGCAGTTCTTC. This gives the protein CASTPAGEGNEQFF.

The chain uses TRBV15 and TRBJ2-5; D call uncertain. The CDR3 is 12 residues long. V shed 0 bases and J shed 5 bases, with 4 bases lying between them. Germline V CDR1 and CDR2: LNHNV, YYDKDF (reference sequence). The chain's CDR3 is CATSREGETQYF. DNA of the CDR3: TGTGCCACCAGCAGAGAGGGCGAGACCCAGTACTTC.

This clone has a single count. CDR3 sequence (DNA): TGTGCCAGCAGCCAATACAGCAATTCTAATTCACCCCTCCACTTT. Amino acids: CASSQYSNSNSPLHF. This chain links TRBV14 with TRBJ1-6; no clear D gene. The CDR3 runs 15 residues. Trimming removed 2 bases at V and 6 bases at J, with 11 bases between. Looked up from germline, CDR1 is SGHDN and CDR2 is FVKESK.

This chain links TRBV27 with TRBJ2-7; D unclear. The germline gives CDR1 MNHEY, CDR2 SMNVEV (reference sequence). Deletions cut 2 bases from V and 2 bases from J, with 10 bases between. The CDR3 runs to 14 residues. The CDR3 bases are TGTGCCAGCAGTTTAGATCCCACAGCCTACGAGCAGTACTTC. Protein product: CASSLDPTAYEQYF.